The rows below give T cell receptor beta chains drawn from one sample of a study of beta chain features in type 1 diabetes. Measured with immunoSEQ multiplex PCR; TCRdb has only the in-frame clones, and not every one. The table lists more than 150,000 clones, less than 9.5% of them singletons. Sequencing was performed on central memory CD4+ T cells from blood. The receptors stem from a woman aged 18-35 years in good health. Both conserved end residues are part of each CDR3. Fields, in order: J gene, clone size, D gene, V gene, CDR3 protein, CDR3 DNA. The D gene is left open where the match is weak. Some rows mark clone size as missing; the rest say once, few, many or name a class of expanded clone.

J gene: TRBJ2-4; clone size: few; D gene: TRBD2; V gene: TRBV5-1; CDR3 protein: CASSPGTSPGNIQYF; CDR3 DNA: TGCGCCAGCAGCCCAGGGACTAGCCCCGGAAACATTCAGTACTTC
J gene: TRBJ1-5; clone size: NA; D gene: TRBD1; V gene: TRBV6-5; CDR3 protein: CASRRQGGQPQHF; CDR3 DNA: TGTGCCAGCAGACGACAGGGAGGTCAGCCCCAGCATTTT
J gene: TRBJ2-7; clone size: NA; D gene: NA; V gene: TRBV30; CDR3 protein: CAWSPVHYEQYF; CDR3 DNA: TGTGCCTGGAGCCCAGTCCACTACGAGCAGTACTTC
J gene: TRBJ2-3; clone size: NA; D gene: NA; V gene: TRBV5-5; CDR3 protein: CASSLAGSTDTQYF; CDR3 DNA: TGTGCCAGCAGCTTGGCGGGGAGCACAGATACGCAGTATTTT
J gene: TRBJ2-7; clone size: NA; D gene: NA; V gene: TRBV30; CDR3 protein: CAWSRNSVDEQYF; CDR3 DNA: TGTGCCTGGAGTCGAAATAGCGTCGACGAGCAGTACTTC
J gene: TRBJ2-1; clone size: NA; D gene: NA; V gene: TRBV5-5; CDR3 protein: CASSSTGEQFF; CDR3 DNA: TGTGCCAGCAGCTCTACAGGAGAGCAGTTCTTC
J gene: TRBJ1-3; clone size: NA; D gene: NA; V gene: TRBV6-1; CDR3 protein: CASSRGISGNTIYF; CDR3 DNA: TGTGCCAGCAGCCGGGGGATCTCTGGAAACACCATATATTTT
J gene: TRBJ1-2; clone size: once; D gene: NA; V gene: TRBV7-8; CDR3 protein: CASSLEGVGRGIYGYTF; CDR3 DNA: TGTGCCAGCAGCTTAGAGGGGGTCGGCAGGGGAATCTATGGCTACACCTTC
J gene: TRBJ1-5; clone size: few; D gene: NA; V gene: TRBV30; CDR3 protein: CAWSEQGVAGQPQHF; CDR3 DNA: TGTGCCTGGAGCGAACAGGGAGTCGCGGGTCAGCCCCAGCATTTT
J gene: TRBJ2-2; clone size: NA; D gene: NA; V gene: TRBV4-1; CDR3 protein: CATGDTNTGELFF; CDR3 DNA: TGCGCCACCGGGGACACGAACACCGGGGAGCTGTTTTTT
J gene: TRBJ1-1; clone size: NA; D gene: NA; V gene: TRBV7-9; CDR3 protein: CASTAYEGPTEAFF; CDR3 DNA: TGTGCCAGCACCGCCTACGAGGGCCCAACTGAAGCTTTCTTT
J gene: TRBJ1-6; clone size: few; D gene: TRBD1; V gene: TRBV7-2; CDR3 protein: CASSPDRGYSPLHF; CDR3 DNA: TGTGCCAGCAGCCCCGACAGGGGTTATTCACCCCTCCACTTT